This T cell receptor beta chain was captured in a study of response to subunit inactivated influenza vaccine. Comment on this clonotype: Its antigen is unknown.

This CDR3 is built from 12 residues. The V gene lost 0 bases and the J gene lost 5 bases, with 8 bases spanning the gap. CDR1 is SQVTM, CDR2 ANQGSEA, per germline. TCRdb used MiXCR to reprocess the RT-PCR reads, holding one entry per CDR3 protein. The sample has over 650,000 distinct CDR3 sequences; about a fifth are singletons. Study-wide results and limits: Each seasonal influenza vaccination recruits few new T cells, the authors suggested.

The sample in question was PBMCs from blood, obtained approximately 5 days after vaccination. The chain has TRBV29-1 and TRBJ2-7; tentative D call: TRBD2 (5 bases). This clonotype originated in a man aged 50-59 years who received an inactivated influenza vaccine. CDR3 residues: CSVEDPEDEQYF. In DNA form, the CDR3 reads TGCAGCGTTGAAGATCCGGAGGACGAGCAGTACTTC.